This entry lists 18 T cell receptor beta chains sequenced from one sample in a study of CD8 T cells in ankylosing spondylitis (dated by TCRdb to about 2017). Beyond this particular receptor, the publication reports: A TCR beta motif of several highly homologous amino acid variants appeared characteristic of blood from ankylosing spondylitis patients.

Their antigens remain unidentified. Libraries were made using 5' RACE. Sequencing was carried out with an Illumina HiSeq 2500. The public reads were run again by TCRdb, first through fastp at Q25 and then through MiXCR, and only productive beta chains were kept. One record per CDR3 amino acid sequence lists the most common genes and DNA. The sample table records approximately 540,000 distinct CDR3 sequences; about 12% of these occur just once. The top ten clonotypes cover about 6.5% of the sample. Source material: blood, either unsorted or a sorted T cell fraction (not recorded which). These receptors all come from a male donor with ankylosing spondylitis.

The chain employs TRBV5-1 and TRBJ1-5, with 7 bases that match TRBD1. The CDR3 has 15 amino acids. Germline values: CDR1 SGHRS, CDR2 YFSETQ. J lost 1 base, V lost 4 bases, and 5 bases had no gene match. The CDR3 coding sequence is TGCGCCAGCAGCCCAGCGACAGGGAGCAATCAGCCCCAGCATTTT. The encoded protein is CASSPATGSNQPQHF. Variable domain in full (rest from reference TRBV5-1 and TRBJ1-5): KAGVTQTPRYLIKTRGQQVTLSCSPISGHRSVSWYQQTPGQGLQFLFEYFSETQRNKGNFPGRFSGRQFSNSRSEMNVSTLELGDSALYLCASSPATGSNQPQHFGDGTRLSIL.

The rearrangement joins TRBV5-1 to TRBJ2-1; 11 bases line up with TRBD2. The germline gives CDR1 SGHRS, CDR2 YFSETQ. Unmatched junction bases numbered 7, after V lost 0 bases and J lost 8 bases. The CDR3 contains 16 residues. In DNA, the CDR3 is TGCGCCAGCAGCTTGGATCTCACTAGCGGGAGCGATGAGCAGTTCTTC. This gives the protein CASSLDLTSGSDEQFF. Complete variable domain (other parts from reference TRBV5-1 and TRBJ2-1): KAGVTQTPRYLIKTRGQQVTLSCSPISGHRSVSWYQQTPGQGLQFLFEYFSETQRNKGNFPGRFSGRQFSNSRSEMNVSTLELGDSALYLCASSLDLTSGSDEQFFGPGTRLTVL.

This clonotype occurred a few times. The V call is TRBV11-2, the J call TRBJ2-5; 12 bases are a match to TRBD1. This CDR3 contains 16 residues. Germline assignment: CDR1 SGHAT and CDR2 FQNNGV. Unmatched junction bases numbered 8, after V lost 5 bases and J lost 4 bases. CDR3 bases: TGTGCCAGCAGCGCTACCGGGACAGGGGGCGTAGAGACCCAGTACTTC. This sequence encodes CASSATGTGGVETQYF.

This clonotype was detected many times. J is TRBJ2-3 and V is TRBV10-3; 9 nucleotides match TRBD1. CDR1 is ENHRY and CDR2 is SYGVKD in the germline V gene. The CDR3 sequence is 19 residues long. The junction had 20 bases not matched to a gene; V was cut back by 6 bases and J by 4 bases. CDR3 sequence: CAISPGQGRSDLHADTQYF. For the CDR3, the DNA is TGTGCCATCAGCCCGGGACAGGGTAGATCGGACCTCCACGCAGATACGCAGTATTTT.

This clonotype has at least ten counts. The genes are TRBV5-1 and TRBJ2-1; D is ambiguous. V lost 2 bases, J lost 0 bases, and 9 bases lay in between. There are 15 residues in the CDR3. The germline gives CDR1 SGHRS, CDR2 YFSETQ. CDR3 coding DNA: TGCGCCAGCAGCTTAACGACGAGCTCCTACAATGAGCAGTTCTTC. Its translation: CASSLTTSSYNEQFF.

Notes on this clonotype: Given a much more abundant clone one base away, this may be a read error. The V and J genes are TRBV5-1 and TRBJ2-2, with 12 bases matching TRBD1. This CDR3 region has 16 residues. Germline V gene sequence: CDR1 SGHRS, CDR2 YFSETQ. The CDR3 loop reads CASSPGQGAVTWELFF. Here the CDR3 DNA reads TGCGCCAGCAGCCCGGGACAGGGGGCCGTCACCTGGGAGCTGTTTTTT.

This clonotype was counted ten times or more. This chain connects TRBV12-3 or TRBV12-4 to TRBJ2-1; D call uncertain. This CDR3 contains 9 residues. V was cut by 3 bases and J by 15 bases, with 6 bases left in between. As DNA, the CDR3 is TGTGCCAGCAGTTTCCGTTGGTTCTTC. Translating it yields CASSFRWFF.

This clonotype was picked up many times. The genes are TRBV20-1 and TRBJ2-5; D may correspond to TRBD1 or TRBD2 (5 bases each). CDR1 and CDR2 (germline): DFQATT, SNEGSKA (reference sequence). The CDR3 consists of 15 residues. V was cut by 3 bases and J by 6 bases, with 20 bases left in between. CDR3 amino acids: CSASPLGAAAQTQYF. The DNA for the CDR3 is TGCAGTGCTAGTCCCCTCGGGGCCGCCGCTCAGACCCAGTACTTC.

The chain couples TRBV11-3 to TRBJ2-1, with D possibly TRBD1 on 5 matching bases. CDR3 length: 16 amino acids. V dropped 2 bases and J dropped 2 bases, with 13 bases sitting between them. The V gene's germline CDR1 is SGHNT and CDR2 YENEEA. The CDR3 DNA reads TGTGCCAGCAGCTTATCAACCAGGGCGGCCTACAATGAGCAGTTCTTC. It specifies CASSLSTRAAYNEQFF.

This clonotype has ten or more counts. The CDR3 DNA follows: TGTGCCAGCTCACCAAATACAGGAAGATGGAGCCTTACCGGGGAGCTGTTTTTT. Translation gives CASSPNTGRWSLTGELFF. The genes are TRBV18 and TRBJ2-2, with a weak D call TRBD1 (5 bases). Germline loops: CDR1 KGHSH, CDR2 LQKENI. V lost 2 bases to trimming and J lost 5 bases, with 21 bases between them. CDR3 size: 18 residues.

The chain employs TRBV20-1 and TRBJ2-7; 7 nucleotides agree with TRBD1. The CDR3 spans 14 residues. Per the germline V gene, CDR1 is DFQATT and CDR2 is SNEGSKA (reference sequence). Trimming at V came to 5 bases and at J to 4 bases, leaving 11 bases not matched to a gene. The CDR3 nucleotides read TGCAGTGCTGGCCTCGACAGGGAATTTTACGAGCAGTACTTC. Its translation is CSAGLDREFYEQYF.

Worth noting for this clonotype: This CDR3 is missing its conserved last phenylalanine or tryptophan, likely due to a read error. The rearrangement joins TRBV20-1 to TRBJ1-4, with D uncertain. Trimming removed 3 bases from V and 0 bases from J, with 8 bases in between. The CDR3 runs to 14 residues. Germline V CDR1 and CDR2: DFQATT, SNEGSKA (reference sequence). The CDR3 DNA reads as TGCAGTGCTAGTGGGTCAGCAACTAATGAAAAACTGTTTTCT. It encodes CSASGSATNEKLFS.

This clonotype was observed at least ten times. The V gene is TRBV12-3 or TRBV12-4, the J gene TRBJ2-1; 12 bases agree with TRBD2. CDR3 length: 14 amino acids. J gave up 8 bases and V 8 bases, and 7 bases lay outside the gene matches. As DNA, the CDR3 is TGTGCCAGCTATCGGACTAGCGGGACCGATGAGCAGTTCTTC. Protein product: CASYRTSGTDEQFF.

The DNA of the CDR3 is TGTGCCACCAGCAGAGAGGGGGGGCTGGGGACTGAAGCTTTCTTT. Translating it yields CATSREGGLGTEAFF. The genes are TRBV15 and TRBJ1-1, with D possibly TRBD1 on 6 matching bases. Trimming shortened V by 0 bases and J by 5 bases, and 13 bases separated the two germline ends. Germline CDR1 and CDR2: LNHNV and YYDKDF (reference sequence). The CDR3 spans 15 residues.

This clonotype has a count of ten or more. As DNA, the CDR3 is TGCGCCAGCAGCACCCAGACTAGCGGGAGTGGAGAAGAGACCCAGTACTTC. Amino acid sequence: CASSTQTSGSGEETQYF. The chain has TRBV5-1 and TRBJ2-5; TRBD2 aligns across 12 bases. The CDR3 contains 17 residues. The V gene end was trimmed by 4 bases and the J gene end by 3 bases; junction bases not matched to a gene: 10. CDR1 SGHRS and CDR2 YFSETQ come from the germline V gene.

This clonotype was counted ten times or more. The chain is built from TRBV3-1 and TRBJ2-3; tentative D call: TRBD1 (5 bases). The ends were cut back, 5 bases at V and 6 bases at J, with 9 bases in the middle. The CDR3 length is 12 residues. CDR1 is LGHDT and CDR2 is YNNKEL in the germline V gene (reference sequence). The CDR3 spells CASSYTGDTQYF. CDR3 coding DNA: TGTGCCAGCAGCTATACAGGCGATACGCAGTATTTT.

There are a few counts of this clonotype. The gene calls are TRBV7-9 and TRBJ2-3; maybe TRBD2 (6 bases). The germline V gene encodes CDR1 SEHNR and CDR2 FQNEAQ (reference sequence). V dropped 3 bases and J dropped 5 bases, with 9 bases sitting between them. The CDR3 runs to 13 residues. The CDR3 loop is CASSFPGRDTQYF. The CDR3 coding sequence is TGTGCCAGCAGCTTCCCCGGGAGAGATACGCAGTATTTT.

This clonotype was seen more than once but under ten times. The chain couples TRBV30 to TRBJ1-1; no definite D call. The germline V and J ends were trimmed by 4 bases and 4 bases, with 13 bases remaining between them. CDR3 length: 13 amino acids. Germline V lookup: CDR1 GTSNPN, CDR2 SVGIG (reference sequence). The CDR3 DNA sequence: TGTGCCTGGATTTTAGGCGCGGGCACTGAAGCTTTCTTT. This translates into CAWILGAGTEAFF.